This TCR beta chain came from a study of blood T cell repertoires in COVID-19. Study details: Acute and convalescent COVID-19 specimens originated in the United States, Italy and Spain.

V lost 5 bases, J lost 2 bases, and 7 bases stayed unmatched. Germline V gene data show CDR1 as SGHNT and CDR2 as YENEEA. The CDR3 is made up of 16 amino acids. The assay was immunoSEQ multiplex PCR, and TCRdb's table has in-frame clones only and misses some. This table has 230,000 or so clones, 80% to 90% appearing once. The sequenced sample was peripheral blood. The sequence derives from a man aged 35 to 55 with active or convalescent COVID-19. This rearrangement joins TRBV11-3 to TRBJ1-3, with 9 bases that match TRBD1. CDR3 amino acids: CASSAGQGLTGNTIYF. CDR3 coding DNA: TGTGCCAGCAGCGCGGGACAGGGATTAACTGGAAACACCATATATTTT.